Sequencing of this TCR beta chain was carried out in a study of T cell responses to AZD1222 COVID-19 vaccine (dated by TCRdb to 2020 to 2022). At the level of the whole study: AZD1222 recipients with second doses at about 4 weeks or about 12 weeks were pooled, because spike-specific TCR depth and breadth did not differ between schedules. A total of around 240 trial participants underwent TCR sequencing, of whom some 200 had received two doses of AZD1222 and 26 had received two doses of the MenACWY control vaccine. Trial participants were enrolled by age into subgroups of 18-55, 56-69 and 70-plus years, and around 150, 28 and 57 TCR-sequenced participants, respectively, were included in these subgroups.

The CDR3 regions of human TCRbeta chains were analyzed by immunosequencing. Concerning the study's data processing: Repertoire TCRs were matched against a reference library of SARS-CoV-2-specific TCRs generated with the MIRA antigen-specificity platform. Breadth meant the fraction of unique TCRs that were SARS-CoV-2-associated, whereas depth meant the fraction of total T cells that were SARS-CoV-2-associated. Using the MIRA data, every spike-specific TCR was mapped to the spike region that the TCR reacted to and assigned to either a CD4 or a CD8 class. Log10-transformed breadth and depth values were compared by one-way ANOVA with Sidak's multiple comparisons tests. As stored in TCRdb, this immuneACCESS dataset retains in-frame rearrangements with V and J assigned. A fraction of the clones does not appear; measured against another copy, unresolved V genes explain less than half of the discrepancy, and the remainder lacks a known reason. V, J and clone size are those of that table, while D and trimming were read from the DNA. The sample table lists about 120,000 clones, approximately 90% of them with a count of one. Together, the top ten hold 0.85% to 1.3% of the sample.

The CDR3, cysteine through phenylalanine, is 15 amino acids long. The read is trimmed to its CDR3 DNA, 45 bases read in frame from base 1. V loses 4 bases at its end and J loses 4 bases; junction bases beyond the gene matches: 1. The CDR1 and CDR2 encoded by the germline V gene (reference sequence) are SEHNR and FQNEAQ. What the authors observed across the whole study: Because no samples from the day 14 peak response were available, repertoires could be characterized only after the peak T cell response. In the small 56-69-year group, the increase in depth fell short of significance, most likely because of low power. Epitopes outside the regions mutated in the B.1.351 and B.1.1.7 variants were reportedly recognized by nearly half of the unique spike-specific TCRs. Most participants were white British and females outnumbered males, and the authors suggested that clonal diversity may have been underestimated. Spike-specific TCR breadth and depth rose significantly after two AZD1222 doses compared with day 0 and with MenACWY recipients. The vaccine-associated CD4 TCRs covered the entire spike protein, and the dominant responses fell in regions 160-218 and 743-854. Conclusions about previously exposed vaccinees are limited because only a handful of AZD1222 recipients were SARS-CoV-2 seropositive at baseline.

With respect to this clone: Its antigen specificity is not known. Within one base of it there is no much larger clone, and no base qualities were kept.

The time point tag for this specimen amounts to: baseline before first vaccination. Vaccinee samples were obtained from the UK trials COV001 and COV002, which included a single-blind randomized controlled phase 2/3 trial of AZD1222 (ChAdOx1 nCoV-19) in healthy adults. For TCRbeta chain sequencing, PBMC samples from trial participants were taken at day 0 and at day 28 after the second dose. The sequence was collected from an adult in good health. The V gene is TRBV7-9 and the J gene is TRBJ2-1; TRBD2 lines up with 13 middle nucleotides. The sequenced sample was peripheral blood, obtained on day 0 of AZD1222 vaccination. The sequenced DNA is TGTGCCAGCAGCTGGGGACTAGCGGGGTACAATGAGCAGTTCTTC. Its protein is CASSWGLAGYNEQFF.